Following are 18 T cell receptor beta chains from one sample sequenced in a study of blood T cells in healthy people across ages. A sample-barcoded 5' primer and a J-beta primer mix were used in a second PCR of roughly 6 to 11 cycles. TCRdb fed the 5' RACE reads into MiXCR, producing one record per CDR3 protein. The table has about 1.4 million distinct CDR3 sequences, around 59% seen once. The specimen was blood. These receptors all stem from a man aged 18-30 years in good health.

The genes are TRBV28 and TRBJ1-4; D gene ambiguous. The CDR3 is 13 residues long. The V gene's germline CDR1 is MDHEN and CDR2 SYDVKM. Trimming left V 4 bases short and J 11 bases short, with 14 bases between. CDR3: CASSSTRVSKLFF. DNA of the CDR3: TGTGCCAGCAGTTCAACCCGGGTTTCTAAACTGTTTTTT.

The rearrangement uses TRBV7-2 and TRBJ2-3, with D possibly being TRBD2 (6 bases). The CDR3 runs 15 residues. Germline loops: CDR1 SGHTA, CDR2 FQGNSA. V was shortened by 5 bases and J by 2 bases, with 14 bases between the two germline ends. CDR3 sequence (DNA): TGTGCCAGCAGCCTCGGGACTCAACTCACAGATACGCAGTATTTT. Translated, it gives CASSLGTQLTDTQYF.

The chain couples TRBV7-9 to TRBJ2-1, with 9 positions matching TRBD1. CDR3 length equals 17 residues. J gave up 2 bases and V 2 bases, and 7 bases lay outside the gene matches. CDR1 and CDR2 (germline): SEHNR, FQNEAQ (reference sequence). This CDR3 is CASSLRIGTGPYNEQFF. As DNA, the CDR3 is TGTGCCAGCAGCTTAAGGATTGGGACAGGGCCCTACAATGAGCAGTTCTTC.

The CDR3, as DNA: TGTGCCACCAGCCGGGACAGGGTTTCACCCCTCCACTTT. It yields the protein CATSRDRVSPLHF. V gene TRBV24-1 combines with J gene TRBJ1-6, with 9 bases that match TRBD1. Germline CDR1 and CDR2: KGHDR and SFDVKD. The CDR3 is made up of 13 amino acids. J lost 9 bases, V lost 7 bases, and 3 bases had no gene match.

The chain combines TRBV25-1 with TRBJ1-2; D call uncertain. The germline V and J ends were trimmed by 4 bases and 0 bases, with 12 bases remaining between them. The CDR3 has 15 residues. Germline loops: CDR1 MGHDK, CDR2 SYGVNS. In nucleotides, the CDR3 is TGTGCCAGCAGTGGGCCAAGTGAAGCTAACTATGGCTACACCTTC. Translated: CASSGPSEANYGYTF.

The V and J genes are TRBV2 and TRBJ2-7; TRBD1 agrees at 7 bases. This CDR3 has 17 residues. The V gene end was trimmed by 1 base and the J gene end by 0 bases; junction bases not matched to a gene: 9. The germline CDR1 and CDR2 sequences are SNHLY and FYNNEI. The DNA for the CDR3 is TGTGCCAGCAGTGAAGGGGCCGGGACAGAGAACTCCTACGAGCAGTACTTC. This translates into CASSEGAGTENSYEQYF.

The chain employs TRBV5-6 and TRBJ2-1, with 9 positions matching TRBD2. The V gene's germline CDR1 is SGHDT and CDR2 YYEEEE. V was clipped by 0 bases and J by 4 bases; unmatched bases: 8. This CDR3 spans 17 amino acids. CDR3 protein: CASSLDTSGYMYNEQFF. The CDR3 bases are TGTGCCAGCAGCTTGGATACTAGCGGGTACATGTACAATGAGCAGTTCTTC.

The chain has TRBV10-1 and TRBJ2-7; 9 bases match TRBD2. J lost 4 bases, V lost 1 base, and 8 bases had no gene match. From germline, CDR1 is WNHNN and CDR2 SYGVQD (reference sequence). The CDR3 loop spans 16 amino acids. CDR3 in DNA: TGCGCCAGCAGTGAGTTTCGGCGGGAGGGCCAGTACGAGCAGTACTTC. Translating it yields CASSEFRREGQYEQYF.

This chain connects TRBV29-1 to TRBJ2-5, with D tentatively TRBD2 (5 bases). V dropped 1 base and J dropped 1 base, with 10 bases sitting between them. Germline V gene sequence: CDR1 SQVTM, CDR2 ANQGSEA. The CDR3 consists of 14 residues. CDR3 region: CSVEAEAAQETQYF. The CDR3 nucleotides read TGCAGCGTTGAAGCGGAAGCGGCCCAAGAGACCCAGTACTTC.

The chain couples TRBV7-2 to TRBJ2-5, with D uncertain. The germline V gene encodes CDR1 SGHTA and CDR2 FQGNSA. This CDR3 region has 14 residues. V was shortened by 3 bases and J by 2 bases, with 10 bases between the two germline ends. The CDR3 here is CASSLQTVQETQYF. The CDR3 DNA reads as TGTGCCAGCAGCTTGCAAACAGTGCAAGAGACCCAGTACTTC. The whole variable domain, filled in from reference TRBV7-2 and TRBJ2-5, reads GAGVSQSPSNKVTEKGKDVELRCDPISGHTALYWYRQSLGQGLEFLIYFQGNSAPDKSGLPSDRFSAERTGGSVSTLTIQRTQQEDSAVYLCASSLQTVQETQYFGPGTRLLVL.

The chain carries TRBV29-1 and TRBJ1-1; D possibly corresponds to TRBD1 (5 bases). In germline, CDR1 is SQVTM, CDR2 ANQGSEA. The CDR3 has 14 residues. V was cut by 4 bases and J by 1 base, with 13 bases left in between. CDR3 residues: CSVGDQLTNTEAFF. DNA for the CDR3: TGCAGCGTTGGGGACCAACTAACGAACACTGAAGCTTTCTTT.

In its sample, this clonotype was seen a few times. This sequence joins TRBV7-2 and TRBJ2-5; TRBD1 agrees at 7 bases. Near its end, the DNA agrees better with TRBJ2-7, so the J call may be wrong. Per the germline V gene, CDR1 is SGHTA and CDR2 is FQGNSA. The CDR3 consists of 14 residues. CDR3 amino acids: CASSKTRTGYEQYF. DNA of the CDR3: TGTGCCAGCAGCAAAACTAGGACAGGCTACGAGCAGTACTTC.

Here the CDR3 reads CSVEGARTGSQETQYF. For the CDR3, the DNA is TGCAGCGTTGAAGGGGCGAGGACAGGGAGCCAAGAGACCCAGTACTTC. The chain recombines TRBV29-1 with TRBJ2-5, with 8 positions matching TRBD1. Unmatched junction bases numbered 8, after V lost 1 base and J lost 1 base. Germline-derived CDR1 and CDR2 are SQVTM and ANQGSEA. The CDR3 contains 16 residues. Filled out from reference TRBV29-1 and TRBJ2-5, the complete variable domain reads SAVISQKPSRDICQRGTSLTIQCQVDSQVTMMFWYRQQPGQSLTLIATANQGSEATYESGFVIDKFPISRPNLTFSTLTVSNMSPEDSSIYLCSVEGARTGSQETQYFGPGTRLLVL.

The chain has TRBV25-1 and TRBJ1-3; TRBD1 matches 7 bases. Per germline, CDR1 MGHDK and CDR2 SYGVNS. Trimming took 8 bases from V and 4 from J; bases not matched to a gene: 11. The CDR3 length is 15 residues. The CDR3 bases are TGTGCCAGCTCTCAATCGACAGGGCCCGGAAACACCATATATTTT. Protein product: CASSQSTGPGNTIYF.

The rearrangement joins TRBV2 to TRBJ1-6; 7 bases fit TRBD1. CDR1 is SNHLY and CDR2 is FYNNEI in the germline V gene. With 6 bases clipped from V and 2 bases from J, the junction kept 4 bases outside the gene matches. This CDR3 is built from 15 residues. The CDR3, as DNA: TGTGCCAGCAGGACCGACAGGGCCTATAATTCACCCCTCCACTTT. Translation gives CASRTDRAYNSPLHF.

In DNA, the CDR3 is TGTGCCAGCAGTACACACAGGGAAGGGAGGTTCGATGAGCAGTTCTTC. Its translation: CASSTHREGRFDEQFF. The V gene is TRBV6-2 or TRBV6-3, the J gene TRBJ2-1, with D possibly being TRBD1 or TRBD2 (6 bases each). Trimming shortened V by 5 bases and J by 8 bases, and 22 bases separated the two germline ends. CDR1 is MNHEY and CDR2 is SVGEGT in the germline V gene. CDR3 length: 16 amino acids.

This clonotype was observed a handful of times. The chain joins TRBV10-1 to TRBJ2-1, with D possibly matching TRBD1 (6 bases). V lost 4 bases and J 7 bases, leaving 14 bases between the germline ends. Germline V CDR1 and CDR2: WNHNN, SYGVQD (reference sequence). The CDR3 length is 14 residues. The CDR3 reads CASSGQGGRNEQFF. The CDR3 region has the DNA TGCGCCAGCAGTGGCCAAGGGGGTCGAAATGAGCAGTTCTTC.

The chain uses TRBV6-1 and TRBJ1-5; D may be TRBD1 (6 bases). The CDR3 is 15 residues long. Germline V gene lookup returns CDR1 MNHNS and CDR2 SASEGT. Trimming took 1 base from V and 7 from J, leaving 14 bases between them. CDR3 sequence: CASSEEQGPGQPQHF. CDR3 DNA: TGTGCCAGCAGTGAAGAACAGGGCCCAGGGCAGCCCCAGCATTTT.